The T cell receptor (beta chain) described here comes from a study of blood T cell repertoires in COVID-19. Here immunoSEQ multiplex PCR was the method, and the copy in TCRdb shows in-frame clones only, minus some. The repertoire holds 250,000 or so clones, just under 85% seen once, with 8.9% in the top ten. CDR3 size: 18 residues. Germline lookup yields CDR1 KGHSH and CDR2 LQKENI. V was pared by 4 bases and J by 6 bases, with 18 bases of the junction left unmatched. The V and J genes are TRBV18 and TRBJ1-5, with 7 bases fitting TRBD1. This sequence was found in a man aged 80 or over with acute or convalescent COVID-19. The sequenced sample consisted of peripheral blood. CDR3: CASSLEQGGPTRSQPQHF. The DNA for the CDR3 is TGTGCCAGCTCACTTGAGCAGGGGGGCCCTACGCGGTCTCAGCCCCAGCATTTT.